The T cell receptor (beta chain) described here comes from a study of breast tumors, draining lymph nodes, adjacent tissues. As to this clonotype: Its antigen is still unknown.

The lymph nodes were axillary draining lymph nodes from breast cancer patients. TCRdb re-called the multiplex PCR reads through MiXCR, storing one row per CDR3 protein. The table shows about 300,000 distinct CDR3 sequences, with 30% occurring only once. Germline CDR1 MDHEN, CDR2 SYDVKM. The CDR3 extends over 15 amino acids. V lost 4 bases and J lost 0, with 10 bases in between. Study results and limitations: That most tumor T cells come from lymph nodes remained unproven. Tumor repertoires ranked between lymph nodes and nontumor tissue in diversity, with V and J gene preferences. Luminal-like breast cancer showed significantly greater tumor-nontumor repertoire similarity than basal-like breast cancer did.

The sample taken for sequencing was axillary lymph node tissue. This sequence originates from a female donor with breast cancer. Some clones in this sample may be carry-over from other donors' samples. The chain links TRBV28 to TRBJ1-3, with D unresolved. In DNA, the CDR3 is TGTGCCAGCAGTTCCCGTGGGATCTCTGGAAACACCATATATTTT. Its translation: CASSSRGISGNTIYF.